The 14 T cell receptor beta chains presented below share a single source sample, sequenced in a study of OX40 agonist ivuxolimab in advanced cancers. The repertoire was sequenced with immunoSEQ multiplex PCR; TCRdb's copy has only in-frame clones and lacks some. Of 55,000 to 85,000 clones in the sample, roughly 85% were seen once. Sequenced material: CD4+ or CD8+ T cells sorted from blood, taken in a trial of the OX40 agonist ivuxolimab. All receptors come from an adult with an advanced solid tumor such as melanoma, head and neck, liver or kidney cancer.

The J gene is TRBJ2-7, the V gene TRBV7-9, with D uncertain. Looked up from germline, CDR1 is SEHNR and CDR2 is FQNEAQ (reference sequence). The CDR3 length is 13 residues. V shed 2 bases and J shed 6 bases, with 11 bases lying between them. For the CDR3, the DNA is TGTGCCAGCAGCTTAATGGGGTTGGGCGAGCAGTACTTC. It is translated as CASSLMGLGEQYF.

CDR3 region: CASSLTINQPQHF. The CDR3 nucleotides read TGTGCCAGCAGCCTGACTATCAATCAGCCCCAGCATTTT. The rearrangement links TRBV6-1 to TRBJ1-5; D is unclear. Germline lookup yields CDR1 MNHNS and CDR2 SASEGT. V was clipped by 6 bases and J by 3 bases, with 9 bases between them. CDR3 length equals 13 residues.

This clone was observed once. The rearrangement joins TRBV19 to TRBJ1-4; D is perhaps TRBD1 (5 bases). The CDR3 totals 16 residues. Looked up from germline, CDR1 is LNHDA and CDR2 is SQIVND (reference sequence). V was shortened by 7 bases and J by 4 bases, with 19 bases between the two germline ends. Here the CDR3 reads CASTRDRSLRNEKLFF. The CDR3 DNA is TGTGCCAGTACTCGTGACAGAAGCTTACGTAATGAAAAACTGTTTTTT.

This clone has a single count. The V gene is TRBV11-2, the J gene TRBJ1-1; no reliable D call. Trimming cost V 0 bases and J 1 base, with 9 bases left between them. Germline V gene sequence: CDR1 SGHAT, CDR2 FQNNGV. CDR3 size: 15 residues. CDR3 sequence: CASSLESGSNTEAFF. The CDR3 DNA is TGTGCCAGCAGCTTAGAGAGCGGGTCGAACACTGAAGCTTTCTTT.

The genes are TRBV5-5 and TRBJ2-3; TRBD2 agrees at 10 bases. The CDR3 has 16 amino acids. V was clipped by 1 base and J by 2 bases; unmatched bases: 4. Germline CDR1 SGHKS, CDR2 YYEKEE (reference sequence). The CDR3 nucleotides read TGTGCCAGCAGCTTGCTAGCGGGGGATAACACAGATACGCAGTATTTT. Protein sequence: CASSLLAGDNTDTQYF. Based on the CDR3 plus reference TRBV5-5 and TRBJ2-3, the full variable domain is DAGVTQSPTHLIKTRGQQVTLRCSPISGHKSVSWYQQVLGQGPQFIFQYYEKEERGRGNFPDRFSARQFPNYSSELNVNALLLGDSALYLCASSLLAGDNTDTQYFGPGTRLTVL.

This clone was seen a handful of times. The chain is built from TRBV6-6 and TRBJ1-6; TRBD1 aligns across 9 bases. The V segment lost 8 bases and the J segment 6 bases; nucleotides outside the gene matches: 5. The CDR3 totals 14 residues. In germline, CDR1 is MNHNY, CDR2 SVGAGI (reference sequence). In DNA, the CDR3 is TGTGCCAGCGGGACAGGGACGTTTAATTCACCCCTCCACTTT. Translated: CASGTGTFNSPLHF.

V gene TRBV18 combines with J gene TRBJ1-2, with D perhaps TRBD1 (5 bases). Deletions cut 3 bases from V and 8 bases from J, with 13 bases between. The germline V gene has CDR1 KGHSH and CDR2 LQKENI. The CDR3 runs 13 residues. The CDR3 sequence is CASSPLDTLGYTF. The DNA for the CDR3 is TGTGCCAGCTCACCCTTGGACACCTTGGGCTACACCTTC.

To note about this clone: An end of the junction differs from the germline gene, which may be a read error. This chain joins TRBV28 and TRBJ2-7, with D perhaps TRBD1 or TRBD2 (6 bases each). Germline CDR1 reads MDHEN; CDR2 reads SYDVKM. The CDR3 runs to 16 residues. For the CDR3, the DNA is TGTGCCGGCAGGGCCTTTGGACAGTCGGGGGTTAACGAGCAGTACTTC. The encoded protein is CAGRAFGQSGVNEQYF. The variable domain in full, completed from reference TRBV28 and TRBJ2-7, reads DVKVTQSSRYLVKRTGEKVFLECVQDMDHENMFWYRQDPGLGLRLIYFSYDVKMKEKGDIPEGYSVSREKKERFSLILESASTNQTSMYLCAGRAFGQSGVNEQYFGPGTRLTVT.

V and J are TRBV19 and TRBJ1-2; no clear D gene. V lost 6 bases and J lost 2, with 7 bases in between. The germline V gene encodes CDR1 LNHDA and CDR2 SQIVND (reference sequence). The CDR3 runs to 12 residues. CDR3 in amino acids: CASSPRNYGYTF. For the CDR3, the DNA is TGTGCCAGTAGCCCTAGGAACTATGGCTACACCTTC.

This chain links TRBV5-6 with TRBJ1-1, with 8 bases matching TRBD1. CDR3 length equals 15 residues. The V and J ends lost 3 bases and 1 base, in that order; junction bases with no gene match: 5. Germline V gives CDR1 SGHDT, CDR2 YYEEEE. Written as DNA, the CDR3 is TGTGCCAGCAGCTCAAAAGACAGGGGGAACACTGAAGCTTTCTTT. Amino acid sequence: CASSSKDRGNTEAFF. The entire variable domain, with the rest obtained from reference TRBV5-6 and TRBJ1-1, is as follows: DAGVTQSPTHLIKTRGQQVTLRCSPKSGHDTVSWYQQALGQGPQFIFQYYEEEERQRGNFPDRFSGHQFPNYSSELNVNALLLGDSALYLCASSSKDRGNTEAFFGQGTRLTVV.

This chain uses TRBV9 with TRBJ2-3; TRBD1 agrees at 7 bases. The CDR3 spans 15 residues. V was clipped by 5 bases and J by 1 base; unmatched bases: 7. The germline gives CDR1 SGDLS, CDR2 YYNGEE. DNA of the CDR3: TGTGCCAGCAGAGGAGACAGGGACCGCACAGATACGCAGTATTTT. It is translated as CASRGDRDRTDTQYF.

V usage is TRBV6-1 and J usage is TRBJ2-7; D is possibly TRBD1 (5 bases). The CDR3 is 16 residues long. V lost 4 bases to trimming and J lost 1 base, with 17 bases between them. In germline, CDR1 is MNHNS, CDR2 SASEGT. CDR3 nucleotides: TGTGCCAGCAGTGTTAGTATTGGGGCTGGTTCCTACGAGCAGTACTTC. The encoded protein is CASSVSIGAGSYEQYF.

The count of this clone is one. The chain has TRBV6-1 and TRBJ1-2; D is uncertain. The germline CDR1 and CDR2 sequences are MNHNS and SASEGT. CDR3 length: 11 residues. Trimming pared 6 bases from V and 7 bases from J, leaving 9 bases between. This CDR3 reads CASRQLFGYTF. The CDR3 region has the DNA TGTGCCAGCAGACAACTCTTTGGCTACACCTTC.

V and J are TRBV7-2 and TRBJ1-1; TRBD1 might be the D (5 bases). V lost 5 bases, J lost 7 bases, and 14 bases lay in between. CDR1 and CDR2 (germline): SGHTA, FQGNSA. There are 13 residues in the CDR3. CDR3 region: CASSPKGRGEAFF. The CDR3 DNA is TGTGCCAGCAGCCCCAAAGGGAGGGGTGAAGCTTTCTTT.